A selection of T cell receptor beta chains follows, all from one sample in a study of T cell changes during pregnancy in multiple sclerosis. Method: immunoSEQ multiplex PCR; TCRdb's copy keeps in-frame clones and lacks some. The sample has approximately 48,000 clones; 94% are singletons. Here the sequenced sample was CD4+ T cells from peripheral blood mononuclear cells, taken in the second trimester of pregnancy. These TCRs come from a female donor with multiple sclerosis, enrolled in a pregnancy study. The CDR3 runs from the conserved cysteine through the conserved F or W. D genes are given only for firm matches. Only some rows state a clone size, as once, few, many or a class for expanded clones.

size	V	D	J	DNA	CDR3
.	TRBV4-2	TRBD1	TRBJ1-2	TGTGCCAGCAGCCAAGATGTCGGGACAGGGTGGGGAAACTATGGCTACACCTTC	CASSQDVGTGWGNYGYTF
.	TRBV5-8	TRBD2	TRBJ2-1	TGTGCCAGCAGCTTCTGGCGGCGGGGGGTGAGCTCCTACAATGAGCAGTTCTTC	CASSFWRRGVSSYNEQFF
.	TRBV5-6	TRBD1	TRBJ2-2	TGTGCCAGCAGCTTGGTGGGGGACAGGCCCGGGGAGCTGTTTTTT	CASSLVGDRPGELFF
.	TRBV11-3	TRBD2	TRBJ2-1	TGTGCCAGCAGCTTCCGACTAGCGGGGGGTAATGAGCAGTTCTTC	CASSFRLAGGNEQFF
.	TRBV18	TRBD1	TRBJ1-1	TGTGCCAGCTCAATTGACAGGGGGCGGTATGGCACTGAAGCTTTCTTT	CASSIDRGRYGTEAFF
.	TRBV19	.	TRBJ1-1	TGTGCCAGCCGAGTAGGGGTTCGAACGAACACTGAAGCTTTCTTT	CASRVGVRTNTEAFF
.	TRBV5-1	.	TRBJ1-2	TGCGCCAGCAGCTTGGGGAGAGACTATGGCTACACCTTC	CASSLGRDYGYTF
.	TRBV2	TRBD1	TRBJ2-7	TGTGCCAGCAGTAACAGGGGTTATGAGCAGTACTTC	CASSNRGYEQYF
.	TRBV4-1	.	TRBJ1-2	TGCGCCAGCAGCCTCTCAGTGGGGGGGAATGGCTACACCTTC	CASSLSVGGNGYTF
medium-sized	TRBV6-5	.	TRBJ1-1	TGTGCCAGCAGGGAAACCGGGACACCCAACACTGAAGCTTTCTTT	CASRETGTPNTEAFF
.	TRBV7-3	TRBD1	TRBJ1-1	TGTGCCAGCAGCGCTAGGGGGCGCGGGACTGAAGCTTTCTTT	CASSARGRGTEAFF
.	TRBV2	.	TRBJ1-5	TGTGCCAGCAGTGCAATATGGGGGGATAGCAATCAGCCCCAGCATTTT	CASSAIWGDSNQPQHF
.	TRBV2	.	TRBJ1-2	TGTGCCAGCAGTGAAAGGCGGTTGGATGGCTACACCTTC	CASSERRLDGYTF
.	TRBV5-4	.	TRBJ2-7	TGTGCCAGCAGCTTGGGAGGGGCGGGGCTCCTGAGCTCCTACGAGCAGTACTTC	CASSLGGAGLLSSYEQYF
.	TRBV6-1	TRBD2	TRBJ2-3	TGTGCCAGCGTCACTAGCGTTAGCACAGATACGCAGTATTTT	CASVTSVSTDTQYF
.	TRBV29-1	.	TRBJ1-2	TGCAGCGTTGAAGTGTTGGCAGAATCTAACTATGGCTACACCTTC	CSVEVLAESNYGYTF
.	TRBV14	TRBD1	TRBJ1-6	TGTGCCAGCAGTTACAGGGGGGGTTTGGATTCACCCCTCCACTTT	CASSYRGGLDSPLHF
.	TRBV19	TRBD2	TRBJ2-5	TGTGCCAGTAGTATACCCCTGGCTAGCGGGGAAGAGACCCAGTACTTC	CASSIPLASGEETQYF
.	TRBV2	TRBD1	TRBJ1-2	TGTGCCAGCGGGACAGGGGGCGCGAACTATGGCTACACCTTC	CASGTGGANYGYTF
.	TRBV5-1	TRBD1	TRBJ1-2	TGCGCCAGCAGAGGGACAGTCTATGGCTACACCTTC	CASRGTVYGYTF
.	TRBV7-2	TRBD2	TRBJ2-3	TGTGCCAGCAGCGTGGCGGGGGGCCGCACAGATACGCAGTATTTT	CASSVAGGRTDTQYF